The 25 T cell receptor delta chains below come from one sample, sequenced in a study of gamma-delta chains in newborns, infants, children. TCRdb re-processed the reads via CATT. The data show 1,500 to 2,000 delta-chain clones, about 3% seen once. The sequenced sample was blood. All receptors come from a child in good health.

This clone ranks as large. The gene calls are TRDV2 and TRDJ1; 13 bases map to TRDD3. CDR3 size: 16 residues. Germline CDR1 reads GEAIGNYY; CDR2 reads EKD. V trimming: 3 bases; J trimming: 4 bases; junction bases outside the gene matches: 7. CDR3 amino acids: CACDGLGDTHIDKLIF. DNA for the CDR3: TGTGCCTGTGACGGACTGGGGGATACGCACATCGATAAACTCATCTTT.

This rearrangement joins TRDV2 to TRDJ1, with D unclear. Germline-derived CDR1 and CDR2 are GEAIGNYY and EKD. Trimming removed 4 bases from V and 3 bases from J, with 20 bases in between. The CDR3 totals 16 residues. This chain's CDR3 is CACEKPGSRGADKLIF. CDR3 DNA sequence: TGTGCCTGTGAAAAACCGGGGTCTAGAGGGGCCGATAAACTCATCTTT.

This clone qualifies as large. The rearrangement links TRDV2 to TRDJ1; D tentatively fits TRDD2 or TRDD3 (9 bases each). V gave up 3 bases and J gave up 1 base, with 26 bases separating them. The CDR3 consists of 19 residues. Germline loops: CDR1 GEAIGNYY, CDR2 EKD. In DNA, the CDR3 is TGTGCCTGTGACCCCCTTCCTACCCCGAACTGGGGGACCACCGATAAACTCATCTTT. Residues: CACDPLPTPNWGTTDKLIF.

This clone is classed as medium-sized (0.01 to 0.1%). This chain joins TRDV2 and TRDJ1; 10 bases match TRDD3. The ends lost 3 bases at V and 4 bases at J; junction bases unmatched: 13. Germline CDR1 is GEAIGNYY and CDR2 is EKD. The CDR3 runs 17 residues. The CDR3 loop reads CACDRLGDSAHRDKLIF. The CDR3 DNA sequence: TGTGCCTGTGACCGACTGGGGGATTCCGCCCATCGCGATAAACTCATCTTT.

As for this clone: A far larger clone is a single base away, which makes a read error likely. The V gene is TRDV2, the J gene TRDJ1; 9 nucleotides line up with TRDD3. Trimming at V came to 3 bases and at J to 1 base, leaving 20 bases not matched to a gene. The CDR3 covers 20 residues. Germline-derived CDR1 and CDR2 are GEAIGNYY and EKD. CDR3 loop: CACDPVLQLGDNSCTDKLIF. CDR3 nucleotides: TGTGCCTGTGACCCCGTCCTACAACTGGGGGACAACTCGTGCACCGATAAACTCATCTTT.

Comments on this clone: This clone may be a read error of a much larger clone one base away. CDR3 sequence reads: CACDTLRGSERTNGKLIF. The CDR3 nucleotides read TGTGCCTGTGACACCCTGCGGGGCTCCGAGCGGACCAACGGTAAACTCATCTTT. The chain recombines TRDV2 with TRDJ1; D remains ambiguous. The CDR3 extends over 18 amino acids. Trimming removed 0 bases at V and 7 bases at J, with 26 bases between. Germline V gives CDR1 GEAIGNYY, CDR2 EKD.

In its sample, this clone was seen a few times. The junction and the germline gene differ at one end; a read error may be behind it. The chain employs TRDV2 and TRDJ1, with TRDD3 identical over 8 bases. The CDR3 length is 16 residues. The germline V gene encodes CDR1 GEAIGNYY and CDR2 EKD. CDR3 in DNA: TGTGCCTGTGACACTCTTCTGGGGGAGAGATGCGATAAACCCATCTTT. The encoded protein is CACDTLLGERCDKPIF.

This clone was seen a few times. Relative to the germline gene, one junction end is altered; a read error may explain this. This same CDR3 is encoded by further DNA sequences in the sample. The V call is TRDV1, the J call TRDJ1; 9 nucleotides agree with TRDD3. The germline V gene has CDR1 TSWWSYY and CDR2 QGS. There are 18 residues in the CDR3. CDR3 protein: CALGERHYSGGLTDKLIF. CDR3 nucleotides: TGTGCCCTTGGGGAACGGCACTACTCTGGGGGATTGACCGATAAACTCATCTTT.

This clone is termed large. Other DNA sequences from this sample encode an identical CDR3 as well. This rearrangement joins TRDV2 to TRDJ1; D possibly corresponds to TRDD3 (5 bases). The V and J ends lost 2 bases and 0 bases respectively, with 21 bases between them. This CDR3 spans 18 amino acids. Germline V gene data show CDR1 as GEAIGNYY and CDR2 as EKD. CDR3 region: CACDNVGSSGLDTDKLIF. Written as DNA, the CDR3 is TGTGCCTGTGACAACGTGGGGTCGTCTGGGTTGGACACCGATAAACTCATCTTT.

This clone was detected only a few times. A single base separates this from a much larger clone, so it may be a read error. The V and J genes are TRDV2 and TRDJ1; D is perhaps TRDD3 (5 bases). The CDR3 totals 17 residues. The V end was cut by 3 bases, the J end by 2 bases, with 21 bases between. Germline-derived CDR1 and CDR2 are GEAIGNYY and EKD. CDR3 sequence: CACDVLPGAHLTDKLIF. CDR3 coding DNA: TGTGCCTGTGACGTCTTACCGGGGGCCCATTTGACCGATAAACTCATCTTT.

Only a few counts were recorded for this clone. Given a far larger clone just one base away, this is likely a sequencing read error. The chain uses TRDV2 and TRDJ1; 10 bases match TRDD3. The germline V gene encodes CDR1 GEAIGNYY and CDR2 EKD. The trim removed 1 base at V and 0 bases at J, leaving 13 bases unmatched. The CDR3 is made up of 19 amino acids. DNA for the CDR3: TGTGCCTGTGACACTGTTCCCACTGGGGGATCCAACTACACCGATAAACTCATCTTT. It yields the protein CACDTVPTGGSNYTDKLIF.

This clone was recorded a few times. Being one base from a much bigger clone, this may be a read error. V and J are TRDV2 and TRDJ1; 11 bases match TRDD3. Germline CDR1 reads GEAIGNYY; CDR2 reads EKD. The ends lost 0 bases at V and 2 bases at J; junction bases unmatched: 16. The CDR3 extends over 20 amino acids. DNA of the CDR3: TGTGCCTGTGACACCATAGGTTTGGGGGATACGCAGTGGCAAACCGATAAACTCATCTTT. This codes for CACDTIGLGDTQWQTDKLIF.

This clone was counted only a few times. A read error is possible here, since a much larger clone lies one base away. The V gene is TRDV2, the J gene TRDJ1; 8 nucleotides match TRDD3. Germline V CDR1 and CDR2: GEAIGNYY, EKD. This CDR3 comprises 17 residues. V was pared by 3 bases and J by 7 bases, with 18 bases of the junction left unmatched. The CDR3 coding sequence is TGTGCCTGTGACTCCGTGGGTGGGGATACCACGCCCGGTAAACTCATCTTT. Amino acid sequence: CACDSVGGDTTPGKLIF.

Details on this clone: It differs at one base from a far larger clone, so likely a read error. The chain employs TRDV2 and TRDJ1, with TRDD3 as a possible D gene (5 bases). No J segment appears in TCRdb, so it was assigned here by matching the sequence to germline. V shed 2 bases and J shed 2 bases, with 11 bases lying between them. CDR3 length: 14 residues. Germline loops: CDR1 GEAIGNYY, CDR2 EKD. The CDR3 loop reads CACDNVRGTDKLIF. In DNA form, the CDR3 reads TGTGCCTGTGACAACGTGCGGGGGACCGATAAACTCATCTTT.

Remarks on this clone: With a far larger clone one base away, a read error is the likely cause. Within the sample, other DNA sequences also encode this same CDR3. This chain's CDR3 is CACDTLRGLGDNTWDTRQMFF. In DNA, the CDR3 is TGTGCCTGTGACACTCTCCGAGGGCTGGGGGATAACACCTGGGACACCCGACAGATGTTTTTC. The rearrangement links TRDV2 to TRDJ3; 10 nucleotides line up with TRDD3. Germline CDR1 is GEAIGNYY and CDR2 is EKD. The V gene end was trimmed by 1 base and the J gene end by 2 bases; junction bases not matched to a gene: 13. This CDR3 spans 21 amino acids.

As to this clone: This may stem from a read error, because a much larger clone lies one nucleotide away. Written as DNA, the CDR3 is TGTGCCTGTGGCCCCATAGAAGATATGGGCACCGATAAACTCATCTTT. Amino acids: CACGPIEDMGTDKLIF. The chain joins TRDV2 to TRDJ1; D not certain. Per germline, CDR1 GEAIGNYY and CDR2 EKD. V was clipped by 5 bases and J by 1 base, with 19 bases between them. The CDR3 consists of 16 residues.

The table lists this clone with a few counts. With only one base between it and a far larger clone, this is likely a read error. The V gene is TRDV2, the J gene TRDJ1; 11 positions match TRDD3. The CDR3 totals 16 residues. The junction had 8 bases not matched to a gene; V was cut back by 5 bases and J by 1 base. CDR1 and CDR2 (germline): GEAIGNYY, EKD. In DNA form, the CDR3 reads TGTGCCTGTGGCCCACTGGGGGATAAAGGCACCGATAAACTCATCTTT. Its translation is CACGPLGDKGTDKLIF.

This clone ranks as large (0.1 to 1%). The junction differs from germline at one of its ends, possibly a read error. Other DNA sequences of this sample code for an identical CDR3. The genes are TRDV2 and TRDJ1, with 12 nucleotides matching TRDD3. CDR3 length: 17 amino acids. CDR1 GEAIGNYY and CDR2 EKD come from the germline V gene. The CDR3 sequence is CACDTLFTGGYTDKLIF. In nucleotides, the CDR3 is TGTGCCTGTGACACCCTTTTTACTGGGGGATACACGGATAAACTCATCTTT.

This clone has just a few counts. CDR3 sequence: CACDTVLGGQTWDTRQMFF. The CDR3 DNA sequence: TGTGCCTGTGACACCGTGCTGGGGGGCCAGACCTGGGACACCCGACAGATGTTTTTC. The gene calls are TRDV2 and TRDJ3, with 7 bases that match TRDD3. The CDR3 sequence is 19 residues long. Germline V gene data show CDR1 as GEAIGNYY and CDR2 as EKD. The V gene end was trimmed by 0 bases and the J gene end by 2 bases; junction bases not matched to a gene: 9.

A few counts support this clone. An end of the junction does not agree with germline; a read error may underlie this. Other DNA sequences within the sample encode an identical CDR3. The genes are TRDV2 and TRDJ1; D might be TRDD3 (5 bases). This CDR3 has 17 residues. In germline, CDR1 is GEAIGNYY, CDR2 EKD. CDR3 loop: CARDTVAGLRITDKLIF. DNA for the CDR3: TGTGCCCGTGACACCGTGGCTGGGTTGCGGATAACCGATAAACTCATCTTT.

A few counts support this clone. Since a much larger clone is just one base distant, this may be a read error. The genes are TRDV2 and TRDJ3, with 9 positions matching TRDD3. CDR1 is GEAIGNYY and CDR2 is EKD in the germline V gene. This CDR3 comprises 19 residues. The CDR3 nucleotides are TGTGCCTGTGGCACCCCAGCCACTGGGGGATCCTGGGACACCCGACAGATGTTTTTC. It yields the protein CACGTPATGGSWDTRQMFF.

This clone was counted only a few times. This clone may be a read error of a much larger clone one base away. V is TRDV2 and J is TRDJ1; 8 bases match TRDD3. With 4 bases clipped from V and 0 bases from J, the junction kept 21 bases outside the gene matches. The V gene's germline CDR1 is GEAIGNYY and CDR2 EKD. The CDR3 has 20 amino acids. The CDR3 DNA sequence: TGTGCCTGTGAGCTTTTAAGTACTGGGGGGCACGACCCCAACACCGATAAACTCATCTTT. Amino acids: CACELLSTGGHDPNTDKLIF.

This clone was counted a few times. This rearrangement joins TRDV2 to TRDJ1, with 7 positions matching TRDD3. CDR1 GEAIGNYY and CDR2 EKD come from the germline V gene. After removal of 0 bases from V and 4 bases from J, the junction contained 13 bases not matched to a gene. The CDR3 covers 17 residues. The CDR3 region has the DNA TGTGCCTGTGACACCCTTCTTTCTACTGGGGCTTTCGATAAACTCATCTTT. Residues: CACDTLLSTGAFDKLIF.

Concerning this clone itself: The protein recorded in TCRdb matches a much larger clone and deviates from this DNA's translation at residue 4, suggesting a read error; the protein here is obtained by translating the DNA. The genes are TRAV29/DV5 and TRDJ1; D not resolved. The CDR3 runs 15 residues. Germline V gene data show CDR1 as NSMFDY and CDR2 as ISSIKDK. V was clipped by 3 bases and J by 2 bases, with 17 bases between them. In DNA, the CDR3 is TGTGCAGCAAACGCGAAAGTTGATGATACCGATAAACTCATCTTT. Translated, it gives CAANAKVDDTDKLIF.

To note about this clone: A far larger clone is one base from this, pointing to a likely read error. The V gene remains uncalled, whereas the J gene is TRDJ1; the table's D call of TRDD3 was not tested on the DNA. The CDR3 sequence is 16 residues long. The CDR3 DNA reads TGTGCCTGTGACACTGTCGGGGACCCGCACGCCGATAAACTCATCTTT. It encodes CACDTVGDPHADKLIF.